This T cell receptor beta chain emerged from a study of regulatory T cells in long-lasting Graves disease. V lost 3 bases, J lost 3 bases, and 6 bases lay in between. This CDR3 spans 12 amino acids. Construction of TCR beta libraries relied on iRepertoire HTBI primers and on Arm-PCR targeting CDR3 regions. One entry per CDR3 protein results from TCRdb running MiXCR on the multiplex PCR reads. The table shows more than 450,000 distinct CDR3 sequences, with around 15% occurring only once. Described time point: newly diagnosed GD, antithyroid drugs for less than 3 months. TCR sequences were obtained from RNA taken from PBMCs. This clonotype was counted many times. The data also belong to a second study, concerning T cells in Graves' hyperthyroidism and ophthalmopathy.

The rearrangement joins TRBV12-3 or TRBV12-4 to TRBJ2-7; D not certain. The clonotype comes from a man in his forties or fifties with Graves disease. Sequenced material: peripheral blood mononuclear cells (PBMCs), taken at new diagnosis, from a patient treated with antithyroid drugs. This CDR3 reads CASSFDGYEQYF. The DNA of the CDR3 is TGTGCCAGCAGTTTCGACGGCTACGAGCAGTACTTC.